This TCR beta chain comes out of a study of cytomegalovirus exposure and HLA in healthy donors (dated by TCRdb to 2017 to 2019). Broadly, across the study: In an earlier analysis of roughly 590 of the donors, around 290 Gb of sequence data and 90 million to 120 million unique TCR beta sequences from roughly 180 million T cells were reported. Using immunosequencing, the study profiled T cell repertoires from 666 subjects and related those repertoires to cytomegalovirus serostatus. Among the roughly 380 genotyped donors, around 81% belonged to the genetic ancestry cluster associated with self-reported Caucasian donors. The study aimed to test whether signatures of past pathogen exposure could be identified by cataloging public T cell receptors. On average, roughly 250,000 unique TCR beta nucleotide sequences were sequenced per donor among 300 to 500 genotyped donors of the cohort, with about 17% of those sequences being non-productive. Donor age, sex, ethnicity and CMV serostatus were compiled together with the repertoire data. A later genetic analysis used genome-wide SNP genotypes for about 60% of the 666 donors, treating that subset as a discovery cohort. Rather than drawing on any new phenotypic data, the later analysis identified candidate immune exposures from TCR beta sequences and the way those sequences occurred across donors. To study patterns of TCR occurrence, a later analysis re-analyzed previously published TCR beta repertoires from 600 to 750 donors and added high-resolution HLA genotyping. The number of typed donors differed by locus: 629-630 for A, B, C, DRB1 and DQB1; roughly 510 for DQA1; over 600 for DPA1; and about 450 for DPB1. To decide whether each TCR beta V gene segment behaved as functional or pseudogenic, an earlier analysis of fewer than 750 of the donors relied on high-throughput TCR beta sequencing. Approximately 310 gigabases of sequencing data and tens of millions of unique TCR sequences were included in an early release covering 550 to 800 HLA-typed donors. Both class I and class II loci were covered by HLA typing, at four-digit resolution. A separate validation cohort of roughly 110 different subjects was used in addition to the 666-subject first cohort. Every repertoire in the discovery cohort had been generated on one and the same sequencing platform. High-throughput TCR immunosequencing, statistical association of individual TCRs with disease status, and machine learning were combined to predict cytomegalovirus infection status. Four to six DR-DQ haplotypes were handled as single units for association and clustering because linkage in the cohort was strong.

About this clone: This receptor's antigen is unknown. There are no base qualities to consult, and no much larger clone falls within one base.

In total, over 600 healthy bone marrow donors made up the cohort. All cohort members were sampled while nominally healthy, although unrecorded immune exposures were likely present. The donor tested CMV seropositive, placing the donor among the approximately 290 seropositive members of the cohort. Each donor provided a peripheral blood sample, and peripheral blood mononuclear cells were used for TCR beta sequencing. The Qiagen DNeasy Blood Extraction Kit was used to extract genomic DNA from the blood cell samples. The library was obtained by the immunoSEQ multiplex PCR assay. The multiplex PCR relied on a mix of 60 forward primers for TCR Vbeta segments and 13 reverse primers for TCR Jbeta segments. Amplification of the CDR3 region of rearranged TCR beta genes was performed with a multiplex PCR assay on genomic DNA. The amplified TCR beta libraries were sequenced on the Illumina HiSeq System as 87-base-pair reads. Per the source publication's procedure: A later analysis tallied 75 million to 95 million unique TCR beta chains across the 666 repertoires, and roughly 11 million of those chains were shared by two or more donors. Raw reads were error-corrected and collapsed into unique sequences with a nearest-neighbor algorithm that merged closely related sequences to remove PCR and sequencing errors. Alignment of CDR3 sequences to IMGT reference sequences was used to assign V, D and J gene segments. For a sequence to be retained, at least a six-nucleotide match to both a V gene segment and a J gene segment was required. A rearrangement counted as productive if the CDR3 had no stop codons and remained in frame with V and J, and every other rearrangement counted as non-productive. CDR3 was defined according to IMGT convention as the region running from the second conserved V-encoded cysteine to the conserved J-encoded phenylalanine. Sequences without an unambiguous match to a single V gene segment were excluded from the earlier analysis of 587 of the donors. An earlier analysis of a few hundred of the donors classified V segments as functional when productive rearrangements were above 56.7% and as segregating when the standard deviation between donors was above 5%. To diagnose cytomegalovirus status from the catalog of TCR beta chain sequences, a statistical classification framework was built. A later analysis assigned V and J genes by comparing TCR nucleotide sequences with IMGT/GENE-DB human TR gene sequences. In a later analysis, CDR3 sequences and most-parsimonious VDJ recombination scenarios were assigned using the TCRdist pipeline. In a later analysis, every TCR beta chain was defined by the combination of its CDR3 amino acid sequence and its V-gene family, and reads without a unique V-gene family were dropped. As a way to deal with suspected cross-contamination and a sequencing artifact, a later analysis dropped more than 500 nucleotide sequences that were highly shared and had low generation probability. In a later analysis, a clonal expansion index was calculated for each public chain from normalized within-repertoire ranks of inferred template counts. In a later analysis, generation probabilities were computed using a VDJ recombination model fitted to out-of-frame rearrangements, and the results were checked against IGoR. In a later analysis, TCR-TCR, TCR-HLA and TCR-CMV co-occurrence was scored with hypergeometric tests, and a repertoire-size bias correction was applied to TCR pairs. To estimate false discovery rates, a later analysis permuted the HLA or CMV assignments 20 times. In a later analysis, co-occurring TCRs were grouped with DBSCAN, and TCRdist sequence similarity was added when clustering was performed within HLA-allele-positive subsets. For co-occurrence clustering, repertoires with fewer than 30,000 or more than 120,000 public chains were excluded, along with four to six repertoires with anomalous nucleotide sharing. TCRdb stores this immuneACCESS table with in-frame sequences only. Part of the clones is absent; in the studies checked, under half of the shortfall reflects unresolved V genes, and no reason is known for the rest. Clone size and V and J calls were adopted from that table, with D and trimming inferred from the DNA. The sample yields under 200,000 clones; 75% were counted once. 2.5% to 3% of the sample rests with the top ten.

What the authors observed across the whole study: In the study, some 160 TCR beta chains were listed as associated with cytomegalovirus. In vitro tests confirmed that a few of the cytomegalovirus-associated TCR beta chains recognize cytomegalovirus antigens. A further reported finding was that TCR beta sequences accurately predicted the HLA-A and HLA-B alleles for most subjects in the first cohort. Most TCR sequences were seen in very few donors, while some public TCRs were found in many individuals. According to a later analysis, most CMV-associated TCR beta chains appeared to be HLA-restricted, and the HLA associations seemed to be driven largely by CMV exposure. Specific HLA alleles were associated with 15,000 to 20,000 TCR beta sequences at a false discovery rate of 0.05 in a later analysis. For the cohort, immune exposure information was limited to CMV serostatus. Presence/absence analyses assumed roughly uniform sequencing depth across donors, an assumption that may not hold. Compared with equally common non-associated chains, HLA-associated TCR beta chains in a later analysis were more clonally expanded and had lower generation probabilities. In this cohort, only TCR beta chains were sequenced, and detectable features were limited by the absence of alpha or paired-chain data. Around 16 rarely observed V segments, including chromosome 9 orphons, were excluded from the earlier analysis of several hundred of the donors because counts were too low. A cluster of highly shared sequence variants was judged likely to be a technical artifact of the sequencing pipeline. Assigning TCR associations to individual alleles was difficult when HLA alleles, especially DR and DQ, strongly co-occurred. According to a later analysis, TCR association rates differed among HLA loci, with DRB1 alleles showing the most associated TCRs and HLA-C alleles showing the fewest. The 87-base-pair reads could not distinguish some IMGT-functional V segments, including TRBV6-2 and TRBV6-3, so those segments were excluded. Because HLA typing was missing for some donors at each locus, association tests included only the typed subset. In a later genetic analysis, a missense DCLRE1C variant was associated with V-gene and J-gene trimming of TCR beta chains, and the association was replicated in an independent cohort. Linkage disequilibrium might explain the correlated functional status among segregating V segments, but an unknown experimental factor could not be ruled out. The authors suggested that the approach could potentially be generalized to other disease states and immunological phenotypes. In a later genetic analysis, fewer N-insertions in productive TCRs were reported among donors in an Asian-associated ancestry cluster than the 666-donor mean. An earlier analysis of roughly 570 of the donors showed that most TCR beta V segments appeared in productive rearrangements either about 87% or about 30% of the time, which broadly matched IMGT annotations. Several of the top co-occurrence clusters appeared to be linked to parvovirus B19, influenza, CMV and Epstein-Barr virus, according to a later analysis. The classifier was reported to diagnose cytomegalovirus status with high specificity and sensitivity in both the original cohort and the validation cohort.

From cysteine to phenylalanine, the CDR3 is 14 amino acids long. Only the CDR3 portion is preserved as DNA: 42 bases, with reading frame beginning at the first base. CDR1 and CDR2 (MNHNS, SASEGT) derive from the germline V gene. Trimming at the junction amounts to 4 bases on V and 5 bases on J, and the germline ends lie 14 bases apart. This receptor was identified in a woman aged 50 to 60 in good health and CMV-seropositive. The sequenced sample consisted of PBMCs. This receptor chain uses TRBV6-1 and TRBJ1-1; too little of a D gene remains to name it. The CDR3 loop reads CASSAHSGGTEAFF. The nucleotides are TGTGCCAGCAGTGCCCACTCCGGCGGGACTGAAGCTTTCTTT.